This T cell receptor (beta chain) was sequenced for a study of shared clonotypes between healthy human individuals. Study-level results: Compared with memory subsets, naive subsets generally had larger estimated richness. With a handful of donors compared, around 5.4% of naive CD4 clonotypes were shared.

Details on this clone: Its antigen is not identified.

Germline V lookup: CDR1 LNHDA, CDR2 SQIVND (reference sequence). This CDR3 has 14 amino acids. V shed 4 bases and J 2 bases; nucleotides not matched to a gene: 0. The table came from immunoSEQ multiplex PCR; TCRdb's copy has only in-frame clones and leaves some out. The repertoire consists of just under 350,000 clones, with around four fifths occurring once and the leading ten covering 10%. Caucasian adults living in Nashville, Tennessee, provided all samples. This sequence originates from a man in his thirties or forties in good health. The V call is TRBV19, the J call TRBJ2-7, with 12 bases aligning to TRBD2. Specimen: memory CD4+ T cells sorted from blood. Subset indicated: CD45RA-negative fraction. The CDR3 here is CASSTSGRAYEQYF. CDR3 sequence (DNA): TGTGCCAGTAGTACTAGCGGGAGGGCCTACGAGCAGTACTTC.